The 21 T cell receptor beta chains below were found in one sample sequenced in a study of shared T cell receptors in the human thymus. Repertoires were generated with immunoSEQ multiplex PCR, while TCRdb's copy carries only in-frame clones and drops some. The sample includes about 660,000 clones, over 75% of them seen just once. These same records also appear under a second study, on human thymus T cells.

The material sequenced was thymocytes. All receptors come from a boy under three years old with a congenital heart defect.

The J gene is TRBJ1-2, the V gene TRBV14; 8 nucleotides agree with TRBD1. The length of the CDR3 is 15 residues. Germline assignment: CDR1 SGHDN and CDR2 FVKESK. V dropped 4 bases and J dropped 2; count of bases not matched to a gene: 6. CDR3 in amino acids: CASSRHGTGNYGYTF. For the CDR3, the DNA is TGTGCCAGCAGCCGCCACGGGACAGGCAACTATGGCTACACCTTC.

The chain joins TRBV2 to TRBJ1-1, with D possibly being TRBD1 (6 bases). Germline V gene data show CDR1 as SNHLY and CDR2 as FYNNEI. This CDR3 spans 13 amino acids. The V end lost 6 bases, the J end lost 1 base, and 9 bases lay between the germline ends. In nucleotides, the CDR3 is TGTGCCAGCAGCAAAGGGGGGAACACTGAAGCTTTCTTT. As protein: CASSKGGNTEAFF.

This clone has more than one count but fewer than ten. This sequence joins TRBV14 and TRBJ1-4; D is ambiguous. This CDR3 contains 16 residues. The V end lost 1 base, the J end lost 4 bases, and 13 bases lay between the germline ends. Germline CDR1 reads SGHDN; CDR2 reads FVKESK. CDR3 sequence: CASSQGGEGFNEKLFF. In nucleotides, the CDR3 is TGTGCCAGCAGCCAAGGGGGTGAGGGATTTAATGAAAAACTGTTTTTT. The whole variable domain, filled in from reference TRBV14 and TRBJ1-4, reads EAGVTQFPSHSVIEKGQTVTLRCDPISGHDNLYWYRRVMGKEIKFLLHFVKESKQDESGMPNNRFLAERTGGTYSTLKVQPAELEDSGVYFCASSQGGEGFNEKLFFGSGTQLSVL.

The chain uses TRBV18 and TRBJ2-4; tentatively, D is TRBD2 (6 bases). This CDR3 has 13 amino acids. Germline values: CDR1 KGHSH, CDR2 LQKENI. V was pared by 7 bases and J by 6 bases, with 13 bases between. The CDR3 region has the DNA TGTGCCAGCTTACCGCGGAGGGGAAACATTCAGTACTTC. Translated, it gives CASLPRRGNIQYF.

The V gene is TRBV4-3, the J gene TRBJ2-5; 7 nucleotides match TRBD1. V shed 0 bases, J shed 1 base, and the junction held 11 bases outside the gene matches. Germline CDR1 LGHNA, CDR2 YSLEER. CDR3 length: 18 residues. The CDR3 here is CASSQDRNGQDRQETQYF. The DNA for the CDR3 is TGCGCCAGCAGCCAAGATCGAAATGGACAGGACCGCCAAGAGACCCAGTACTTC.

The chain combines TRBV7-4 with TRBJ1-2, with D unclear. Germline assignment: CDR1 SGHVT and CDR2 SQSDAQ. The CDR3 has 13 amino acids. V was cut by 1 base and J by 5 bases, with 8 bases left in between. The CDR3 bases are TGTGCCAGCAGCTTAGGGTCCGGGTATGGCTACACCTTC. Protein sequence: CASSLGSGYGYTF.

J is TRBJ1-1 and V is TRBV4-3; 10 nucleotides agree with TRBD1. The CDR3 runs to 17 residues. Trimming took 0 bases from V and 3 from J; bases not matched to a gene: 7. Germline V CDR1 and CDR2: LGHNA, YSLEER. As DNA, the CDR3 is TGCGCCAGCAGCCAAGAAGACAGGGGGCAGGGGTACACTGAAGCTTTCTTT. Protein sequence: CASSQEDRGQGYTEAFF.

V usage is TRBV7-2 and J usage is TRBJ2-3, with a tentative D call TRBD2 (5 bases). Germline V gives CDR1 SGHTA, CDR2 FQGNSA. The ends were cut back, 5 bases at V and 5 bases at J, with 17 bases in the middle. The CDR3 has 15 residues. The CDR3 bases are TGTGCCAGCAGCCCGACGGCGGGCGGTGGAGATACGCAGTATTTT. Translated, it gives CASSPTAGGGDTQYF.

The J gene is TRBJ2-1, the V gene TRBV5-4, with D possibly TRBD2 on 5 matching bases. Trimming cost V 7 bases and J 0 bases, with 8 bases left between them. The length of the CDR3 is 13 residues. Per the germline V gene, CDR1 is SGHNT and CDR2 is YYREEE (reference sequence). This CDR3 reads CASFAGSYNEQFF. Written as DNA, the CDR3 is TGTGCCAGCTTTGCGGGCTCCTACAATGAGCAGTTCTTC.

The chain combines TRBV9 with TRBJ2-5; TRBD2 might be the D (5 bases). Germline V gene sequence: CDR1 SGDLS, CDR2 YYNGEE. Trimming took 4 bases from V and 4 from J, leaving 11 bases between them. The CDR3 has 13 amino acids. The CDR3 loop is CASSPQAGETQYF. The CDR3 DNA reads as TGTGCCAGCAGCCCCCAGGCGGGAGAGACCCAGTACTTC.

Only a few counts were recorded for this clone. The chain links TRBV7-2 to TRBJ2-7; a possible D gene is TRBD2 (5 bases). The V gene's germline CDR1 is SGHTA and CDR2 FQGNSA. The CDR3 consists of 14 residues. Trimming stripped 5 bases from V and 1 base from J, with 12 bases between. The CDR3 spells CASSLLGESYEQYF. Written as DNA, the CDR3 is TGTGCCAGCAGCCTACTAGGAGAGTCCTACGAGCAGTACTTC.

The chain recombines TRBV5-6 with TRBJ2-1, with D hard to call. CDR3 size: 15 residues. V lost 4 bases and J 6 bases, leaving 17 bases between the germline ends. The V gene's germline CDR1 is SGHDT and CDR2 YYEEEE. CDR3 nucleotide sequence: TGTGCCAGCAGCCCGACGTGGGCAGGCTTCAATGAGCAGTTCTTC. Protein product: CASSPTWAGFNEQFF.

V is TRBV5-6 and J is TRBJ2-7; the D gene is possibly TRBD1 (6 bases). Germline lookup yields CDR1 SGHDT and CDR2 YYEEEE. The V end was cut by 4 bases, the J end by 5 bases, with 22 bases between. The CDR3 runs 16 residues. CDR3 residues: CASSGSRRGDNNEQYF. The CDR3 nucleotides are TGTGCCAGCAGCGGGAGCCGTAGAGGGGACAATAACGAGCAGTACTTC.

The chain couples TRBV7-9 to TRBJ2-7; TRBD1 aligns across 9 bases. Per the germline V gene, CDR1 is SEHNR and CDR2 is FQNEAQ (reference sequence). The CDR3 sequence is 14 residues long. V shed 5 bases and J 6 bases; nucleotides not matched to a gene: 8. DNA for the CDR3: TGTGCCAGCAGCCCATCGGGACAGGGAGGCGAGCAGTACTTC. Translating it yields CASSPSGQGGEQYF.

The V gene is TRBV5-1, the J gene TRBJ1-4; D is ambiguous. The CDR3 sequence is 13 residues long. The ends were cut back, 4 bases at V and 5 bases at J, with 9 bases in the middle. Germline lookup yields CDR1 SGHRS and CDR2 YFSETQ. CDR3 sequence reads: CASSREPNEKLFF. CDR3 DNA sequence: TGCGCCAGCAGCCGCGAGCCGAATGAAAAACTGTTTTTT.

The chain employs TRBV5-1 and TRBJ2-1; the D gene is possibly TRBD2 (6 bases). This CDR3 spans 13 amino acids. The V gene lost 6 bases and the J gene lost 7 bases, with 14 bases spanning the gap. From germline, CDR1 is SGHRS and CDR2 YFSETQ. CDR3 nucleotides: TGCGCCAGCACTGAGCGGGTGCCGAATGAGCAGTTCTTC. Translating it yields CASTERVPNEQFF. The full variable domain, its missing parts supplied by reference TRBV5-1 and TRBJ2-1, is KAGVTQTPRYLIKTRGQQVTLSCSPISGHRSVSWYQQTPGQGLQFLFEYFSETQRNKGNFPGRFSGRQFSNSRSEMNVSTLELGDSALYLCASTERVPNEQFFGPGTRLTVL.

The chain is built from TRBV7-9 and TRBJ2-1; D unclear. V was trimmed by 8 bases and J by 0 bases, leaving 14 bases between them. The CDR3 is made up of 15 amino acids. The germline gives CDR1 SEHNR, CDR2 FQNEAQ (reference sequence). The CDR3: CASGSRRSSYNEQFF. The CDR3 region has the DNA TGTGCCAGCGGCTCCAGAAGGAGCTCCTACAATGAGCAGTTCTTC. Complete variable domain (other parts from reference TRBV7-9 and TRBJ2-1): DTGVSQNPRHKITKRGQNVTFRCDPISEHNRLYWYRQTLGQGPEFLTYFQNEAQLEKSRLLSDRFSAERPKGSFSTLEIQRTEQGDSAMYLCASGSRRSSYNEQFFGPGTRLTVL.

In its sample, this clone was seen once. V usage is TRBV11-2 and J usage is TRBJ1-6; TRBD1 is a possible D gene (6 bases). Trimming shortened V by 1 base and J by 6 bases, and 13 bases separated the two germline ends. Germline CDR1 is SGHAT and CDR2 is FQNNGV. This CDR3 is built from 16 residues. This chain's CDR3 is CASSLGQRTANSPLHF. The CDR3 nucleotides are TGTGCCAGCAGCTTAGGCCAGAGGACAGCTAATTCACCCCTCCACTTT.

The chain is built from TRBV30 and TRBJ2-5; 7 nucleotides match TRBD1. Germline-derived CDR1 and CDR2 are GTSNPN and SVGIG (reference sequence). V gave up 2 bases and J gave up 5 bases; unmatched junction bases: 8. The CDR3 has 14 residues. The CDR3 protein is CAWSSTGFGETQYF. DNA of the CDR3: TGTGCCTGGAGTTCGACAGGGTTTGGGGAGACCCAGTACTTC.

The V and J genes are TRBV6-5 and TRBJ2-7; a weak D match, TRBD2 (6 bases). Deletions cut 5 bases from V and 7 bases from J, with 18 bases between. Germline V gives CDR1 MNHEY, CDR2 SVGAGI. The CDR3 contains 14 residues. The DNA for the CDR3 is TGTGCCAGCAGTCCAACCCTGGGGGGAAGGGAGCAGTACTTC. Amino acid sequence: CASSPTLGGREQYF.

The chain couples TRBV7-2 to TRBJ2-6, with TRBD1 matching over 8 bases. The J segment lost 0 bases and the V segment lost 0 bases, leaving 16 bases of the junction unmatched. Germline lookup yields CDR1 SGHTA and CDR2 FQGNSA. This CDR3 comprises 22 residues. The CDR3 is CASSLALVPRTGRPSGANVLTF. The CDR3 nucleotides read TGTGCCAGCAGCTTAGCGCTAGTCCCTCGGACAGGGCGCCCCTCTGGGGCCAACGTCCTGACTTTC.